A single sample is the source of the 18 T cell receptor beta chains below, sequenced in a study of CD8+ T cells in alopecia areata. Specified treatment: oral pan-JAK inhibitor, 5-10 mg twice daily. Sequencing templates came from extracted RNA that was reverse transcribed into cDNA. Data came from immunoSEQ multiplex PCR; TCRdb stores just in-frame clones and leaves some out. This sample carries more than 130,000 clones, 82% of them seen once, and the ten largest clones take approximately 25%. Sample: CD8+ T cells sorted from blood, taken at week 4, from a patient treated with tofacitinib. These receptors originate from a human donor with alopecia areata.

The V gene is TRBV14, the J gene TRBJ2-7; TRBD2 agrees at 10 bases. Germline trimming cut 4 bases from V and 4 bases from J; bases unmatched to any gene: 4. Germline V gives CDR1 SGHDN, CDR2 FVKESK. This CDR3 contains 14 residues. CDR3 in amino acids: CASSPSGGGYEQYF. In DNA form, the CDR3 reads TGTGCCAGCAGCCCCAGCGGGGGGGGATACGAGCAGTACTTC. The full variable domain, in which reference TRBV14 and TRBJ2-7 provide the parts outside the CDR3, is EAGVTQFPSHSVIEKGQTVTLRCDPISGHDNLYWYRRVMGKEIKFLLHFVKESKQDESGMPNNRFLAERTGGTYSTLKVQPAELEDSGVYFCASSPSGGGYEQYFGPGTRLTVT.

The chain links TRBV7-2 to TRBJ2-7, with a weak D call TRBD2 (6 bases). The ends were cut back, 1 base at V and 2 bases at J, with 12 bases in the middle. The CDR3 is 15 residues long. CDR1 SGHTA and CDR2 FQGNSA come from the germline V gene. CDR3 sequence reads: CASSLEVGGAYEQYF. CDR3 coding DNA: TGTGCCAGCAGCTTAGAAGTGGGGGGTGCCTACGAGCAGTACTTC.

V and J are TRBV6-6 and TRBJ1-2; no firm D call. CDR1 and CDR2 from the germline V gene are MNHNY and SVGAGI (reference sequence). The CDR3 runs 13 residues. V dropped 2 bases and J dropped 8 bases, with 12 bases sitting between them. In DNA, the CDR3 is TGTGCCAGCAGTTACCCAGGTCGCCAAGGCTACACCTTC. Translated: CASSYPGRQGYTF.

J is TRBJ2-7 and V is TRBV4-3; D is unresolved. V dropped 0 bases and J dropped 0 bases, with 6 bases sitting between them. The CDR3 covers 14 residues. Germline loops: CDR1 LGHNA, CDR2 YSLEER. The DNA for the CDR3 is TGCGCCAGCAGCCAAGACTTTGGCTCCTACGAGCAGTACTTC. It codes for CASSQDFGSYEQYF.

J is TRBJ2-5 and V is TRBV29-1; the D gene is possibly TRBD1 (6 bases). Germline V gene data show CDR1 as SQVTM and CDR2 as ANQGSEA. V was cut by 2 bases and J by 0 bases, with 22 bases left in between. The CDR3 has 18 residues. The CDR3 loop is CSVEPWKSSTGHQETQYF. Here the CDR3 DNA reads TGCAGCGTTGAACCCTGGAAATCGTCGACAGGCCACCAAGAGACCCAGTACTTC.

The CDR3 DNA reads as TGTGCCAGCCACGCTAGGGGAGAGACAGACCTCTATGGCTACACCTTC. It translates to CASHARGETDLYGYTF. The chain has TRBV7-9 and TRBJ1-2, with D possibly TRBD1 on 5 matching bases. Between the trimmed V and J ends, which lost 8 bases and 4 bases, there was a span of 23 bases. Germline V CDR1 and CDR2: SEHNR, FQNEAQ (reference sequence). This CDR3 region has 16 residues.

The chain couples TRBV7-8 to TRBJ2-7; D not certain. Germline V gene lookup returns CDR1 SGHVS and CDR2 FQNEAQ. CDR3 length equals 15 residues. Trimming left V 5 bases short and J 0 bases short, with 14 bases between. Here the CDR3 DNA reads TGTGCCAGCAGCCCCACGGCCAGTATCTCCTACGAGCAGTACTTC. Its protein product is CASSPTASISYEQYF.

The sample holds a few counts of this clone. The chain joins TRBV4-3 to TRBJ2-1; 7 bases are shared with TRBD2. V lost 0 bases, J lost 2 bases, and 7 bases stayed unmatched. The CDR3 length is 17 residues. The germline gives CDR1 LGHNA, CDR2 YSLEER. The CDR3 sequence: CASSQDSASGAYNEQFF. The CDR3 DNA follows: TGCGCCAGCAGCCAAGATTCGGCTAGCGGTGCCTACAATGAGCAGTTCTTC.

The rearrangement uses TRBV12-5 and TRBJ2-3; TRBD2 matches 9 bases. The CDR3 sequence is 14 residues long. Per germline, CDR1 LGHNT and CDR2 FRNRAP. The V and J ends lost 10 bases and 6 bases, in that order; junction bases with no gene match: 11. CDR3 amino acids: CATGGGANDDTQYF. CDR3 DNA sequence: TGTGCTACCGGCGGGGGGGCTAACGATGATACGCAGTATTTT.

The chain joins TRBV6-5 to TRBJ2-5, with D hard to call. This CDR3 is built from 12 residues. V was shortened by 5 bases and J by 4 bases, with 8 bases between the two germline ends. Germline-derived CDR1 and CDR2 are MNHEY and SVGAGI. The CDR3 reads CASSPWGETQYF. Here the CDR3 DNA reads TGTGCCAGCAGTCCTTGGGGAGAGACCCAGTACTTC.

This chain joins TRBV7-2 and TRBJ2-7; no firm D call. From germline, CDR1 is SGHTA and CDR2 FQGNSA. The V end lost 1 base, the J end lost 6 bases, and 7 bases lay between the germline ends. This CDR3 spans 12 amino acids. CDR3 sequence reads: CASSLGTVEQYF. For the CDR3, the DNA is TGTGCCAGCAGCTTAGGAACAGTCGAGCAGTACTTC.

In nucleotides, the CDR3 is TGTGCCAGCAGCTTAGTCAGGACATTTGAAGCTTTCTTT. Translating it yields CASSLVRTFEAFF. V and J are TRBV7-2 and TRBJ1-1, with D possibly being TRBD1 (5 bases). Germline V gene data show CDR1 as SGHTA and CDR2 as FQGNSA. Trimming cost V 1 base and J 7 bases, with 10 bases left between them. The CDR3 contains 13 residues.

The sample holds one count of this clone. The rearrangement joins TRBV27 to TRBJ2-7; no reliable D call. In germline, CDR1 is MNHEY, CDR2 SMNVEV (reference sequence). Trimming pared 3 bases from V and 0 bases from J, leaving 6 bases between. This CDR3 contains 13 residues. The CDR3 nucleotides read TGTGCCAGCAGTTTTCTCGACTCCTACGAGCAGTACTTC. Translated: CASSFLDSYEQYF.

V and J are TRBV7-6 and TRBJ2-7; possible D gene TRBD1, 6 bases. Trimming removed 5 bases at V and 5 bases at J, with 13 bases between. The V gene's germline CDR1 is SGHVS and CDR2 FNYEAQ. The CDR3 is made up of 13 amino acids. CDR3 DNA: TGTGCCAGCAGCCCCAGGGGCGAGGACGAGCAGTACTTC. Protein: CASSPRGEDEQYF.

This chain joins TRBV7-9 and TRBJ1-3, with D hard to call. Germline CDR1 is SEHNR and CDR2 is FQNEAQ (reference sequence). The V gene lost 4 bases and the J gene lost 6 bases, with 16 bases spanning the gap. The length of the CDR3 is 15 residues. The CDR3 protein is CASSSRRDPQNTIYF. CDR3 nucleotide sequence: TGTGCCAGCAGCTCGAGGAGAGACCCACAAAACACCATATATTTT.

There are a few counts of this clone. The V call is TRBV29-1, the J call TRBJ2-1; no definite D call. Germline assignment: CDR1 SQVTM and CDR2 ANQGSEA. The CDR3 length is 14 residues. Deletions cut 2 bases from V and 6 bases from J, with 14 bases between. The CDR3 region has the DNA TGCAGCGTTGAATTTGGTAGGGTTGGCAATGAGCAGTTCTTC. Its protein product is CSVEFGRVGNEQFF.

As DNA, the CDR3 is TGTGCCAGCAGTCTAGCGGATCAAGAGACCCAGTACTTC. It encodes CASSLADQETQYF. The rearrangement links TRBV27 to TRBJ2-5; TRBD2 agrees at 7 bases. With V trimmed by 5 bases and J by 2 bases, 2 bases remained unmatched. The CDR3 totals 13 residues. Germline loops: CDR1 MNHEY, CDR2 SMNVEV (reference sequence).

The chain employs TRBV7-9 and TRBJ2-7; the D gene is possibly TRBD1 (6 bases). V dropped 8 bases and J dropped 3 bases, with 11 bases sitting between them. Per the germline V gene, CDR1 is SEHNR and CDR2 is FQNEAQ (reference sequence). There are 12 residues in the CDR3. The CDR3 DNA reads as TGTGCCAGCTCCCCCAGGGGCTACGAGCAGTACTTC. Its protein is CASSPRGYEQYF.